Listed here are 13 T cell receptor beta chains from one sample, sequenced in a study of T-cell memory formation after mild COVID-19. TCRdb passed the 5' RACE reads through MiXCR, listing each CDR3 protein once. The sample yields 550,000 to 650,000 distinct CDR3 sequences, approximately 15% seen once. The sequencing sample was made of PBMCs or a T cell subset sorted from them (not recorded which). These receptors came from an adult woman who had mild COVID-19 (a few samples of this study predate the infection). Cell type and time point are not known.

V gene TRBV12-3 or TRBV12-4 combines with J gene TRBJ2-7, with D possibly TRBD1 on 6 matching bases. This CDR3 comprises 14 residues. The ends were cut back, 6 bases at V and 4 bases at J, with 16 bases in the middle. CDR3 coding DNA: TGTGCCAGCAGCACCCCAGGGGATTTTTACGAGCAGTACTTC. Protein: CASSTPGDFYEQYF.

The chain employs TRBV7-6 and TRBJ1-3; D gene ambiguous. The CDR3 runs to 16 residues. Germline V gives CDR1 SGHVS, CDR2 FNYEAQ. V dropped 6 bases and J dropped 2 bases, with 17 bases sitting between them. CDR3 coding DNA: TGTGCCAGCAGTCTTCACGGACGGAGGGCTGGAAACACCATATATTTT. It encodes CASSLHGRRAGNTIYF.

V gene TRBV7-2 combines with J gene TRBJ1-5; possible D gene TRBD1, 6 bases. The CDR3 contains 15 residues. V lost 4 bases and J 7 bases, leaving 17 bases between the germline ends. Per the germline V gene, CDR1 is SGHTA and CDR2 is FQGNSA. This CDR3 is CASSSGGYWAQPQHF. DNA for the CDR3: TGTGCCAGCAGCTCGGGGGGCTACTGGGCGCAGCCCCAGCATTTT.

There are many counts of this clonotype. CDR3: CASSESGLIYEQYF. The CDR3 DNA reads TGTGCCAGCAGCGAATCGGGACTGATCTACGAGCAGTACTTC. The V call is TRBV12-3 or TRBV12-4, the J call TRBJ2-7, with D maybe TRBD2 (6 bases). The CDR3 is 14 residues long. With 6 bases removed from V and 3 bases from J, the gap between germline ends came to 15 bases.

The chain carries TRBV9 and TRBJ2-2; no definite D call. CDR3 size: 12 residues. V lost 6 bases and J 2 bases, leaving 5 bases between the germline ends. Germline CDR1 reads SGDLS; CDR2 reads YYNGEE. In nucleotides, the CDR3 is TGTGCCAGCATCGGTAACACCGGGGAGCTGTTTTTT. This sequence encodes CASIGNTGELFF.

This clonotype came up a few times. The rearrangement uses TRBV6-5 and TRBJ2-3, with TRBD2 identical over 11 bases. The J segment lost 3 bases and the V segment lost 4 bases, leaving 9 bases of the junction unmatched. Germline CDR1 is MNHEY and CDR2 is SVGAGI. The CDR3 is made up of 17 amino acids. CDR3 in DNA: TGTGCCAGCAGTTCGAGAACTAGCGGGAGACAGACAGATACGCAGTATTTT. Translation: CASSSRTSGRQTDTQYF.

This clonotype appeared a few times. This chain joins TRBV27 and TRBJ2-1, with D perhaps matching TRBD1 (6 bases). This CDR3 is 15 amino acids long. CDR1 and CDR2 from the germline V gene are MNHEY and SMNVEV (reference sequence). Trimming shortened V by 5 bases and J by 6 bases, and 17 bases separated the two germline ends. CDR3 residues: CASSERGIGVNEQFF. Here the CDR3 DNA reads TGTGCCAGCAGTGAAAGGGGGATTGGGGTCAATGAGCAGTTCTTC.

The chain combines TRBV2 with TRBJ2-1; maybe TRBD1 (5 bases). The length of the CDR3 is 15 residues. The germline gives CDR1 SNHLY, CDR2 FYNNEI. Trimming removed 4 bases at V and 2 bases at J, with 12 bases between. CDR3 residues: CASSAETATYNEQFF. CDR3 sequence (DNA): TGTGCCAGCAGTGCGGAGACAGCCACCTACAATGAGCAGTTCTTC.

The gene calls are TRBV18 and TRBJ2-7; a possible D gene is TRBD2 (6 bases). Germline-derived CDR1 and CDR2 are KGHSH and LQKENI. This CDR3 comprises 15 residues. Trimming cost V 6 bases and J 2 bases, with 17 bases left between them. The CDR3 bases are TGTGCCAGCTCCACCGGGGAGGAGAGGCCCTACGAGCAGTACTTC. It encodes CASSTGEERPYEQYF. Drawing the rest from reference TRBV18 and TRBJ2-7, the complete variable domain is NAGVMQNPRHLVRRRGQEARLRCSPMKGHSHVYWYRQLPEEGLKFMVYLQKENIIDESGMPKERFSAEFPKEGPSILRIQQVVRGDSAAYFCASSTGEERPYEQYFGPGTRLTVT.

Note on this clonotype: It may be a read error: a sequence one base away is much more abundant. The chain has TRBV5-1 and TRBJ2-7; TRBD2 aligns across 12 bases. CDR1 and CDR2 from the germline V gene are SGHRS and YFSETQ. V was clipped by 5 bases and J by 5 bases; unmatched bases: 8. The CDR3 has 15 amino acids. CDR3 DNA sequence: TGCGCCAGCAGGATTCTAGCGGGAGGGTTCCACGAGCAGTACTTC. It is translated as CASRILAGGFHEQYF.

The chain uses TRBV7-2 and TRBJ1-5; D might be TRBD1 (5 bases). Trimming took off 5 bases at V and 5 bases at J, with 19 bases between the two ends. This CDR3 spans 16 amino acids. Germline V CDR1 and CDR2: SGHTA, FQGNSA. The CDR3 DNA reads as TGTGCCAGCAGCCCTCGAGGCAGGGCCCTAGATCAGCCCCAGCATTTT. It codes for CASSPRGRALDQPQHF. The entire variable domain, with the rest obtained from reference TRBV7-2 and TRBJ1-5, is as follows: GAGVSQSPSNKVTEKGKDVELRCDPISGHTALYWYRQSLGQGLEFLIYFQGNSAPDKSGLPSDRFSAERTGGSVSTLTIQRTQQEDSAVYLCASSPRGRALDQPQHFGDGTRLSIL.

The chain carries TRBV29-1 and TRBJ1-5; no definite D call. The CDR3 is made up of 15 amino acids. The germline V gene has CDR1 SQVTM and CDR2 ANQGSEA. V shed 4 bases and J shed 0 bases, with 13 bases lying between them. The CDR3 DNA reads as TGCAGCGTTGCCTTGTCCTTGGATAGCAATCAGCCCCAGCATTTT. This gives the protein CSVALSLDSNQPQHF.

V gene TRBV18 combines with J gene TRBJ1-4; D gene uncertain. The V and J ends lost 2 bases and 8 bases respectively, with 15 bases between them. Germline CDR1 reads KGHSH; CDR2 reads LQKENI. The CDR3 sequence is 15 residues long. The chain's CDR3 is CASSPRESRGEKLFF. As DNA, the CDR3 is TGTGCCAGCTCACCAAGGGAGAGCCGAGGGGAAAAACTGTTTTTT.